The 15 T cell receptor beta chains below all came from one sample that was sequenced in a study of T cells after yellow fever vaccination. TCRdb ran MiXCR on the 5' RACE reads and lists one entry per CDR3 protein. The table shows around 300,000 distinct CDR3 sequences, with 13% occurring only once. Sequenced material: CD4+ T cells sorted from PBMCs, taken 45 days after the yellow fever booster vaccination. The receptor set was obtained from a man aged 30-40 years who received the YFV17D yellow fever vaccine.

This clonotype was detected a few times. This chain joins TRBV7-2 and TRBJ2-1; no clear D gene. Germline V gives CDR1 SGHTA, CDR2 FQGNSA. The CDR3 loop spans 17 amino acids. V was pared by 5 bases and J by 0 bases, with 17 bases between. The DNA for the CDR3 is TGTGCCAGCAGCCAGGTGGTTCGCAGGAGCTCCTACAATGAGCAGTTCTTC. Amino acid sequence: CASSQVVRRSSYNEQFF.

The chain joins TRBV20-1 to TRBJ2-3; TRBD2 agrees at 11 bases. The J segment lost 3 bases and the V segment lost 5 bases, leaving 7 bases of the junction unmatched. Germline assignment: CDR1 DFQATT and CDR2 SNEGSKA (reference sequence). The CDR3 runs 15 residues. CDR3 protein: CSAPETSGRTDTQYF. The CDR3 DNA sequence: TGCAGTGCTCCTGAAACTAGCGGGAGAACAGATACGCAGTATTTT.

As DNA, the CDR3 is TGTGCCAGCAGTCGACAGGGGGCGAATAGACGCTACACCTTC. Translated, it gives CASSRQGANRRYTF. This chain uses TRBV6-5 with TRBJ1-2; 10 bases line up with TRBD1. The germline V gene has CDR1 MNHEY and CDR2 SVGAGI. After removal of 5 bases from V and 9 bases from J, the junction contained 9 bases not matched to a gene. This CDR3 has 14 residues.

The gene calls are TRBV5-1 and TRBJ2-7; D is unclear. The CDR3 contains 15 residues. The germline V and J ends were trimmed by 7 bases and 1 base, with 18 bases remaining between them. The germline CDR1 and CDR2 sequences are SGHRS and YFSETQ. The CDR3 loop is CASGPLSGRSYEQYF. CDR3 sequence (DNA): TGCGCCAGCGGCCCTCTGAGTGGACGGTCCTACGAGCAGTACTTC.

This clonotype was recorded a few times. The chain couples TRBV20-1 to TRBJ2-5; 8 nucleotides align to TRBD2. Germline values: CDR1 DFQATT, CDR2 SNEGSKA (reference sequence). CDR3 length equals 10 residues. The CDR3 loop reads CRAGAETQYF. Here the CDR3 DNA reads TGCAGAGCGGGAGCGGAGACCCAGTACTTC.

V usage is TRBV27 and J usage is TRBJ2-3; perhaps TRBD2 as D (5 bases). This CDR3 region has 17 residues. Germline loops: CDR1 MNHEY, CDR2 SMNVEV (reference sequence). Trimming shortened V by 5 bases and J by 3 bases, and 21 bases separated the two germline ends. The CDR3 sequence is CASSPRGTMHFTDTQYF. The CDR3 DNA reads as TGTGCCAGCAGTCCTCGGGGTACGATGCACTTTACAGATACGCAGTATTTT.

The V gene is TRBV7-2, the J gene TRBJ2-7; TRBD1 matches 7 bases. Germline assignment: CDR1 SGHTA and CDR2 FQGNSA. Losses at the gene ends were 3 bases for V and 3 bases for J; bases not matched to a gene: 5. The CDR3 spans 14 residues. CDR3 coding DNA: TGTGCCAGCAGCTTTTCCCGGACAGGCTACGAGCAGTACTTC. Translated, it gives CASSFSRTGYEQYF.

This rearrangement joins TRBV7-6 to TRBJ1-2, with D perhaps TRBD1 (5 bases). The germline CDR1 and CDR2 sequences are SGHVS and FNYEAQ. Between the trimmed V and J ends, which lost 0 bases and 6 bases, there was a span of 8 bases. The CDR3 runs to 13 residues. CDR3 in DNA: TGTGCCAGCAGCTTAGCGGTGGGGGATGGCTACACCTTC. Protein sequence: CASSLAVGDGYTF. Variable domain in full (rest from reference TRBV7-6 and TRBJ1-2): GAGVSQSPRYKVTKRGQDVALRCDPISGHVSLYWYRQALGQGPEFLTYFNYEAQQDKSGLPNDRFSAERPEGSISTLTIQRTEQRDSAMYRCASSLAVGDGYTFGSGTRLTVV.

This clonotype was seen at least ten times. The chain uses TRBV6-2 or TRBV6-3 and TRBJ2-1; 8 bases align to TRBD2. J was trimmed by 3 bases and V by 6 bases; bases with no gene match: 10. Germline CDR1 MNHEY, CDR2 SVGEGT. The CDR3 is made up of 16 amino acids. The CDR3 DNA is TGTGCCAGCAGGACCGCCGGGACTAGGGACTACAATGAGCAGTTCTTC. Amino acids: CASRTAGTRDYNEQFF.

This rearrangement joins TRBV5-1 to TRBJ1-2; 7 bases are a match to TRBD1. The CDR3 is made up of 13 amino acids. Trimming cost V 5 bases and J 6 bases; bases outside gene matches: 7. The V gene's germline CDR1 is SGHRS and CDR2 YFSETQ. CDR3 nucleotides: TGCGCCAGCAGAACCGAGGGGGCACATGGCTACACCTTC. It encodes CASRTEGAHGYTF.

This clonotype came up many times. This sequence joins TRBV4-3 and TRBJ1-1, with D possibly TRBD1 on 6 matching bases. The CDR3 spans 15 residues. Germline loops: CDR1 LGHNA, CDR2 YSLEER. Trimming cost V 0 bases and J 7 bases, with 15 bases left between them. CDR3: CASSQDGRGAVEAFF. The CDR3 DNA is TGCGCCAGCAGCCAAGATGGAAGGGGGGCCGTTGAAGCTTTCTTT.

This clonotype was detected only a few times. The rearrangement uses TRBV4-3 and TRBJ1-1; tentatively, D is TRBD1 (5 bases). Germline-derived CDR1 and CDR2 are LGHNA and YSLEER. V was clipped by 0 bases and J by 1 base, with 12 bases between them. The CDR3 loop spans 16 amino acids. The CDR3: CASSQDYGGSNTEAFF. CDR3 coding DNA: TGCGCCAGCAGCCAAGATTATGGGGGATCGAACACTGAAGCTTTCTTT.

This clonotype has a count of ten or more. The chain is built from TRBV5-4 and TRBJ2-2; TRBD1 matches 7 bases. With V trimmed by 4 bases and J by 0 bases, 9 bases remained unmatched. CDR3 size: 17 residues. Germline V gene sequence: CDR1 SGHNT, CDR2 YYREEE (reference sequence). The CDR3 sequence: CASSKISGQSNTGELFF. The CDR3 nucleotides read TGTGCCAGCAGCAAAATTTCGGGACAGTCGAACACCGGGGAGCTGTTTTTT.

The chain couples TRBV28 to TRBJ2-3, with D possibly TRBD1 on 6 matching bases. Trimming stripped 6 bases from V and 5 bases from J, with 21 bases between. The CDR3 has 16 amino acids. Germline-derived CDR1 and CDR2 are MDHEN and SYDVKM. In DNA form, the CDR3 reads TGTGCCAGCAGCCAGCCAAGGGACATTATGAGAGATACGCAGTATTTT. It yields the protein CASSQPRDIMRDTQYF.

V gene TRBV5-5 combines with J gene TRBJ1-6, with 8 nucleotides matching TRBD1. V was clipped by 4 bases and J by 10 bases; unmatched bases: 7. Per germline, CDR1 SGHKS and CDR2 YYEKEE (reference sequence). The CDR3 consists of 14 residues. The CDR3 DNA follows: TGTGCCAGCAGCATGCAGACAGGGGAGTCACCCCTCCACTTT. Its translation is CASSMQTGESPLHF.